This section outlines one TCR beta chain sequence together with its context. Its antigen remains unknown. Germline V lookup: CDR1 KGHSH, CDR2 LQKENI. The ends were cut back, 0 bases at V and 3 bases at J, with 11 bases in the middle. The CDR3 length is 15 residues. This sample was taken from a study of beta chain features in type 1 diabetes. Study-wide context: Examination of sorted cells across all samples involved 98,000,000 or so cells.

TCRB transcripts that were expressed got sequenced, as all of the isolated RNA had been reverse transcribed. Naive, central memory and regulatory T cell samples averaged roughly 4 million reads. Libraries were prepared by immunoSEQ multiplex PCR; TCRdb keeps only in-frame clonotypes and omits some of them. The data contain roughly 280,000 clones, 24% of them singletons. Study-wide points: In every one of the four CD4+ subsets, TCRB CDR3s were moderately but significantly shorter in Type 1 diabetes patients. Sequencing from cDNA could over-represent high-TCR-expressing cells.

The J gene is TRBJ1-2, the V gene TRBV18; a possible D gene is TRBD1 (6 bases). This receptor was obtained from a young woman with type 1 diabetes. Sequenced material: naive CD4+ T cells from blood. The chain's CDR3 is CASSPPQGVDYGYTF. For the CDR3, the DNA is TGTGCCAGCTCACCACCACAGGGAGTTGACTATGGCTACACCTTC.